This entry features one T cell receptor beta chain sequence. Trimming took 4 bases from V and 0 from J, leaving 11 bases between them. CDR1 and CDR2 (germline): SGHRS, YFSETQ. The length of the CDR3 is 15 residues. This entry comes from a study of cytomegalovirus exposure and HLA in healthy donors. About the research overall: The early release's HLA-typed donors yielded 80 million to 95 million unique TCRs.

PCR was performed using 60 Vbeta and 13 Jbeta primers. Data came from immunoSEQ multiplex PCR; TCRdb stores just in-frame clones and leaves some out. The sample consists of hundreds of thousands of clones, under 80% of them appearing once. The clonotype comes from a girl aged 2 to 9 in good health and CMV-seronegative. This chain connects TRBV5-1 to TRBJ1-3; no firm D call. The sample consisted of PBMCs. The CDR3 region is CASSPTTDSGNTIYF. For the CDR3, the DNA is TGCGCCAGCAGCCCCACCACAGACTCTGGAAACACCATATATTTT.